This TCR beta chain is from a study of cytomegalovirus exposure and HLA in healthy donors (dated 2017 in TCRdb). Background for the entire study: An earlier analysis of 587 of the donors reported more than 250 Gb of sequence data and some 100 million unique TCR beta sequences from about 179 million T cells. An early release covering roughly 600 HLA-typed donors comprised approximately 300 gigabases of sequencing data and around 80 million unique TCR sequences. Of the roughly 400 genotyped donors, 70% to 90% were placed in the genetic ancestry cluster associated with self-reported Caucasian donors. The study aimed to test whether cataloging public T cell receptors could reveal signatures of past pathogen exposure. The T cell repertoires of around 730 subjects were profiled by immunosequencing and related to cytomegalovirus serostatus. In addition to the first cohort of several hundred subjects, a separate validation cohort of 130 or so different subjects was used. To predict cytomegalovirus infection status, the study brought together high-throughput TCR immunosequencing, statistical association of individual TCRs with disease status, and machine learning. A later analysis re-analyzed previously published TCR beta repertoires from approximately 670 donors and added high-resolution HLA genotyping to study TCR occurrence patterns. In the later analysis, no new phenotypic data were used to find candidate immune exposures; instead, reliance was placed on TCR beta sequences and their occurrence across donors. An earlier analysis of 587 of the donors applied high-throughput TCR beta sequencing to assess whether each TCR beta V gene segment acted as functional or pseudogenic. Donor age, sex, ethnicity and CMV serostatus were compiled alongside the repertoire data. A later genetic analysis took genome-wide SNP genotypes for about three fifths of the 666 donors and used that subset as a discovery cohort. Every repertoire in the discovery cohort had been generated on one and the same sequencing platform. Class I and class II HLA loci were covered by the typing at four-digit resolution. The number of typed donors differed by locus: about 620-630 for A, B, C, DRB1 and DQB1; approximately 540 for DQA1; 606 for DPA1; and about 470 for DPB1. Roughly 5 DR-DQ haplotypes were handled as single units for association and clustering, since linkage in the cohort was strong. On average, around 240,000 unique TCR beta nucleotide sequences were sequenced per donor among 300 to 500 genotyped donors of the cohort, with 15% to 20% of those sequences being non-productive.

In total, just over 650 healthy bone marrow donors made up the cohort. All cohort members were sampled while nominally healthy, although unrecorded immune exposures were likely present. The donor tested CMV seropositive and was one of the 289 seropositive cohort members. A peripheral blood sample was collected from each donor, and TCR beta sequencing was performed on peripheral blood mononuclear cells. The Qiagen DNeasy Blood Extraction Kit was used to extract genomic DNA from the blood cell samples. On this clone itself: The antigen this receptor binds is unknown. No much larger clonotype is one base removed from it; base qualities were not supplied.

The CDR3 sequence holds 14 residues, the cysteine and phenylalanine included. The entry retains the CDR3 DNA only, 42 bases that are in frame from base 1. V is cut by 3 bases and J by 0 bases, and the space between the germline ends is 5 bases. For CDR1 and CDR2, the germline V gene (reference sequence) lists LNHDA and SQIVND. General findings and caveats noted by the study authors: The study listed 150 to 200 TCR beta chains as associated with cytomegalovirus. A later analysis found that HLA-associated TCR beta chains were more clonally expanded and had lower generation probabilities than equally common non-associated chains. The earlier analysis of nearly 600 of the donors excluded roughly 16 rarely observed V segments, including chromosome 9 orphons, because counts were too low. Because HLA typing was missing for some donors at each locus, association tests included only the typed subset. Assigning TCR associations to individual alleles was difficult when HLA alleles, especially DR and DQ, strongly co-occurred. In a later genetic analysis, fewer N-insertions in productive TCRs were reported among donors in an Asian-associated ancestry cluster than the roughly 670-donor mean. The presence/absence analyses assumed that sequencing depth was roughly uniform across donors, and that assumption may not be true. In a later analysis, several top co-occurrence clusters were reported to appear linked to parvovirus B19, influenza, CMV and Epstein-Barr virus. A cluster of highly shared sequence variants was judged likely to be a technical artifact of the sequencing pipeline. Correlated functional status among segregating V segments might reflect linkage disequilibrium, but an unknown experimental factor could not be ruled out. A later analysis found that TCR association rates varied across HLA loci, with DRB1 alleles showing the most associated TCRs and HLA-C alleles the fewest. This cohort had only TCR beta chains sequenced, and the lack of alpha or paired-chain data limited which features could be detected. Some IMGT-functional V segments, including TRBV6-2 and TRBV6-3, could not be told apart with the 87-base-pair reads, so those segments were excluded. In a later genetic analysis, a missense DCLRE1C variant was associated with V-gene and J-gene trimming of TCR beta chains, and the association was replicated in an independent cohort. In vitro tests confirmed that three of the cytomegalovirus-associated TCR beta chains recognize cytomegalovirus antigens. A further reported finding was that TCR beta sequences accurately predicted the HLA-A and HLA-B alleles for most subjects in the first cohort. Specific HLA alleles were associated with about 17,000 TCR beta sequences at a false discovery rate of 0.05 in a later analysis. The classifier was reported to diagnose cytomegalovirus status with high specificity and sensitivity in both the original and validation cohorts. CMV serostatus was the only immune exposure information available for the cohort. Most CMV-associated TCR beta chains appeared to be HLA-restricted in a later analysis, and the HLA associations seemed to be driven largely by CMV exposure. Most TCR sequences were seen in very few donors, while some public TCRs were found in many individuals. According to the authors, the approach could potentially be generalized to other disease states and immunological phenotypes. An earlier analysis of some 590 of the donors showed that most TCR beta V segments appeared in productive rearrangements either about 87% or about 30% of the time, which broadly matched IMGT annotations.

The protocol used for the library was the immunoSEQ multiplex PCR assay. For the multiplex PCR, a mixture combining 60 forward primers for TCR Vbeta segments and 13 reverse primers for TCR Jbeta segments was used. Amplification of the CDR3 region of rearranged TCR beta genes was performed with a multiplex PCR assay on genomic DNA. The Illumina HiSeq System was used to sequence the amplified TCR beta libraries as 87-base-pair reads. As for how the authors treated the data: A later analysis counted about 80 million unique TCR beta chains across the 700 or so repertoires, and 10 million to 12 million of these chains were shared by at least two donors. Raw reads were error-corrected and collapsed into unique sequences with a nearest-neighbor algorithm that merged closely related sequences to remove PCR and sequencing errors. V, D and J gene segments were assigned by aligning CDR3 sequences to IMGT reference sequences. For a sequence to be retained, at least a six-nucleotide match to both a V gene segment and a J gene segment was required. A rearrangement was called productive if the CDR3 had no stop codons and remained in frame with V and J, and every other rearrangement was called non-productive. Following IMGT convention, CDR3 was defined as the stretch from the second conserved V-encoded cysteine to the conserved J-encoded phenylalanine. In an earlier analysis of 587 of the donors, sequences lacking an unambiguous match to a single V gene segment were excluded. An earlier analysis of 587 of the donors classified V segments as functional when productive rearrangements were above 56.7% and as segregating when the standard deviation between donors was above 5%. To diagnose cytomegalovirus status from the catalog of TCR beta chain sequences, a statistical classification framework was built. A later analysis assigned V and J genes by comparing TCR nucleotide sequences with IMGT/GENE-DB human TR gene sequences. A later analysis assigned CDR3 sequences and most-parsimonious VDJ recombination scenarios with the TCRdist pipeline. A later analysis defined each TCR beta chain by its CDR3 amino acid sequence plus V-gene family, and excluded reads lacking a unique V-gene family. As a way to deal with suspected cross-contamination and a sequencing artifact, a later analysis dropped 640 or so nucleotide sequences that were highly shared and had low generation probability. In a later analysis, a clonal expansion index was calculated for each public chain from normalized within-repertoire ranks of inferred template counts. Generation probabilities in a later analysis came from a VDJ recombination model fitted to out-of-frame rearrangements, and those results were checked against IGoR. Hypergeometric tests were used in a later analysis to score TCR-TCR, TCR-HLA and TCR-CMV co-occurrence, with a repertoire-size bias correction applied to the TCR pairs. A later analysis estimated false discovery rates by permuting HLA or CMV assignments 20 times. In a later analysis, co-occurring TCRs were grouped with DBSCAN, and TCRdist sequence similarity was added when clustering was performed within HLA-allele-positive subsets. Co-occurrence clustering excluded repertoires with fewer than 30,000 or more than 120,000 public chains, plus five with anomalous nucleotide sharing. The table was pulled from immuneACCESS by TCRdb, which kept in-frame rearrangements only. Such tables lose some clones; where checked, under half of the loss comes from unresolved V genes, and the rest has no known cause. V and J calls and clone size are copied from that table; D and trimming were computed from the DNA. For this sample the table gives about 140,000 clones, of which approximately 81% were detected only once. The ten largest clones take up 3.5% to 4.5% of the sample.

Material: PBMCs. The chain couples TRBV19 to TRBJ2-2; the D gene is perhaps TRBD2, on 5 matching bases. The receptor's source is a woman in her thirties or forties in good health and CMV-seropositive. The nucleotide sequence reads TGTGCCAGTAGTATCGGGGCGAACACCGGGGAGCTGTTTTTT. It specifies CASSIGANTGELFF.